The 21 T cell receptor beta chains reported below all come from one sample, sequenced in a study of T cell changes during pregnancy in multiple sclerosis. This table comes from immunoSEQ multiplex PCR, and its TCRdb copy is limited to in-frame clones, with some not included. The sample lists 55,000 to 70,000 clones, roughly 93% occurring once. This specimen was peripheral blood, taken after pregnancy. All receptors derive from a female donor with multiple sclerosis, enrolled in a pregnancy study.

J is TRBJ2-7 and V is TRBV4-3; 7 nucleotides agree with TRBD1. Germline values: CDR1 LGHNA, CDR2 YSLEER. V was pared by 3 bases and J by 3 bases, with 5 bases of the junction left unmatched. The CDR3 extends over 14 amino acids. The CDR3 nucleotides are TGCGCCAGCAGCCAGGGACAGAGGAGCTACGAGCAGTACTTC. This encodes CASSQGQRSYEQYF.

Notes on this clone: At one of its ends the junction is not consistent with the germline gene, which may arise from a read error. This chain uses TRBV9 with TRBJ2-1; D might be TRBD2 (6 bases). This CDR3 contains 11 residues. Germline CDR1 SGDLS, CDR2 YYNGEE. This chain's CDR3 is CASRIRGSGVF. The CDR3 DNA reads as TGTGCCAGCAGAATACGAGGCTCGGGAGTCTTC.

The chain has TRBV27 and TRBJ2-2; 8 bases are a match to TRBD1. Trimming removed 6 bases from V and 0 bases from J; junction bases left unmatched: 3. CDR1 and CDR2 from the germline V gene are MNHEY and SMNVEV (reference sequence). This CDR3 contains 15 residues. The CDR3 loop reads CASSRDRSNTGELFF. Here the CDR3 DNA reads TGTGCCAGCAGCAGGGACAGGTCGAACACCGGGGAGCTGTTTTTT.

The sample holds a few counts of this clone. The J gene is TRBJ1-1, the V gene TRBV7-9, with TRBD1 identical over 10 bases. J lost 1 base, V lost 1 base, and 0 bases had no gene match. The CDR3 runs to 15 residues. Germline V gene lookup returns CDR1 SEHNR and CDR2 FQNEAQ (reference sequence). In DNA form, the CDR3 reads TGTGCCAGCAGCTTAGGACAGGGGGCGAACACTGAAGCTTTCTTT. Protein product: CASSLGQGANTEAFF.

The chain couples TRBV7-6 to TRBJ2-3; TRBD2 agrees at 11 bases. After removal of 4 bases from V and 5 bases from J, the junction contained 8 bases not matched to a gene. The CDR3 is 16 amino acids. The V gene's germline CDR1 is SGHVS and CDR2 FNYEAQ. CDR3 loop: CASSSLAGGRKDTQYF. The CDR3 DNA follows: TGTGCCAGCAGCTCATTAGCGGGAGGGCGGAAAGATACGCAGTATTTT.

The chain has TRBV7-9 and TRBJ2-3; possibly TRBD2 for D (5 bases). CDR3 length equals 13 residues. Trimming removed 8 bases from V and 2 bases from J, with 11 bases in between. Per germline, CDR1 SEHNR and CDR2 FQNEAQ (reference sequence). The CDR3 reads CASPGRDTDTQYF. CDR3 nucleotides: TGTGCCAGCCCCGGACGGGACACAGATACGCAGTATTTT.

The J gene is TRBJ1-5, the V gene TRBV21-1; no DNA check was done on the table's D call, TRBD1. TRBV21-1 is annotated as a pseudogene. The CDR3 contains 14 residues. CDR3 bases: TGTGCCAGGGAGGATCAGGGGTTTGCAGAGCCCCAGCATTTT. It encodes CAREDQGFAEPQHF.

The chain links TRBV5-8 to TRBJ2-5; 8 nucleotides align to TRBD1. CDR3 length: 15 residues. CDR1 and CDR2 from the germline V gene are SGHTS and YDEGEE. J was trimmed by 4 bases and V by 4 bases; bases with no gene match: 9. The CDR3 reads CASSLRTGFAETQYF. As DNA, the CDR3 is TGTGCCAGCAGCCTAAGGACAGGGTTTGCAGAGACCCAGTACTTC.

Only a few counts were recorded for this clone. The chain employs TRBV30 and TRBJ1-5; possible D gene TRBD1, 5 bases. This CDR3 spans 13 amino acids. V lost 2 bases to trimming and J lost 4 bases, with 9 bases between them. In germline, CDR1 is GTSNPN, CDR2 SVGIG (reference sequence). CDR3 residues: CAWSQGGNQPQHF. The CDR3 DNA sequence: TGTGCCTGGAGTCAGGGAGGGAATCAGCCCCAGCATTTT.

The CDR3 sequence: CASSVSGSGGNEQFF. Here the CDR3 DNA reads TGTGCCAGCAGCGTTAGCGGGAGTGGGGGCAATGAGCAGTTCTTC. The chain joins TRBV9 to TRBJ2-1, with 9 bases aligning to TRBD2. The CDR3 spans 15 residues. The V gene end was trimmed by 2 bases and the J gene end by 6 bases; junction bases not matched to a gene: 6. CDR1 and CDR2 from the germline V gene are SGDLS and YYNGEE.

V usage is TRBV5-1 and J usage is TRBJ1-3, with 9 positions matching TRBD1. After removal of 4 bases from V and 5 bases from J, the junction contained 7 bases not matched to a gene. The germline gives CDR1 SGHRS, CDR2 YFSETQ. The CDR3 runs to 15 residues. The CDR3 DNA sequence: TGCGCCAGCAGCCAACGGACAGGGGAAAGAAACACCATATATTTT. It codes for CASSQRTGERNTIYF.

The gene calls are TRBV7-2 and TRBJ2-3; D is unresolved. Per the germline V gene, CDR1 is SGHTA and CDR2 is FQGNSA. The V and J ends lost 5 bases and 6 bases respectively, with 9 bases between them. The CDR3 sequence is 12 residues long. This CDR3 is CASSPAADTQYF. The CDR3 DNA reads TGTGCCAGCAGCCCCGCGGCGGATACGCAGTATTTT. The variable domain in full, with the rest retrieved from reference TRBV7-2 and TRBJ2-3, is GAGVSQSPSNKVTEKGKDVELRCDPISGHTALYWYRQSLGQGLEFLIYFQGNSAPDKSGLPSDRFSAERTGGSVSTLTIQRTQQEDSAVYLCASSPAADTQYFGPGTRLTVL.

The count of this clone is one. V usage is TRBV11-2 and J usage is TRBJ1-1, with D unresolved. The CDR3 sequence is 16 residues long. The germline gives CDR1 SGHAT, CDR2 FQNNGV. Trimming pared 4 bases from V and 6 bases from J, leaving 21 bases between. CDR3 residues: CASSSTAGPRGAEAFF. CDR3 in DNA: TGTGCCAGCAGCTCAACCGCGGGCCCACGAGGCGCTGAAGCTTTCTTT. Drawing the rest from reference TRBV11-2 and TRBJ1-1, the complete variable domain is EAGVAQSPRYKIIEKRQSVAFWCNPISGHATLYWYQQILGQGPKLLIQFQNNGVVDDSQLPKDRFSAERLKGVDSTLKIQPAKLEDSAVYLCASSSTAGPRGAEAFFGQGTRLTVV.

The chain is built from TRBV5-4 and TRBJ1-2, with unresolved D. The germline gives CDR1 SGHNT, CDR2 YYREEE (reference sequence). This CDR3 comprises 14 residues. Trimming took off 0 bases at V and 2 bases at J, with 8 bases between the two ends. The CDR3, as DNA: TGTGCCAGCAGCTTGGGCGCGGAGAACTATGGCTACACCTTC. This codes for CASSLGAENYGYTF.

This chain links TRBV19 with TRBJ1-2; 7 bases are a match to TRBD1. This CDR3 has 13 residues. Germline trimming cut 6 bases from V and 8 bases from J; bases unmatched to any gene: 9. Germline V gene data show CDR1 as LNHDA and CDR2 as SQIVND (reference sequence). CDR3 sequence: CASSTGTALGYTF. The DNA of the CDR3 is TGTGCCAGTAGCACCGGGACAGCACTCGGCTACACCTTC.

The chain carries TRBV4-3 and TRBJ2-7; no firm D call. The CDR3 consists of 15 residues. The V gene's germline CDR1 is LGHNA and CDR2 YSLEER. V was clipped by 0 bases and J by 0 bases, with 9 bases between them. The CDR3 region is CASSQDLGISYEQYF. In DNA, the CDR3 is TGCGCCAGCAGCCAAGATCTAGGCATCTCCTACGAGCAGTACTTC.

The chain employs TRBV19 and TRBJ1-5, with D hard to call. This CDR3 has 13 amino acids. V lost 8 bases and J 6 bases, leaving 14 bases between the germline ends. Germline lookup yields CDR1 LNHDA and CDR2 SQIVND (reference sequence). The CDR3 DNA reads TGTGCCAGTTGGGCAGATGAGTCTCAGCCCCAGCATTTT. Protein sequence: CASWADESQPQHF.

This clone was seen more than once but under ten times. The chain links TRBV7-2 to TRBJ2-1; TRBD2 matches 11 bases. This CDR3 has 16 residues. The germline V gene encodes CDR1 SGHTA and CDR2 FQGNSA. The junction had 5 bases not matched to a gene; V was cut back by 1 base and J by 6 bases. CDR3 region: CASSLELAGVGNEQFF. The CDR3 bases are TGTGCCAGCAGCTTAGAACTAGCGGGAGTCGGCAATGAGCAGTTCTTC.

The V call is TRBV21-1, the J call TRBJ2-7; the table gives TRBD1 as D, unverified against the DNA. TRBV21-1 is an annotated pseudogene. The CDR3 length is 17 residues. Here the CDR3 DNA reads TGTGCCAGCAGCTCCCCCCGCGGCTTGACAGCAGGATACGAGCAGTACTTC. Protein product: CASSSPRGLTAGYEQYF.

The V and J genes are TRBV7-9 and TRBJ1-1, with D possibly matching TRBD1 (6 bases). In germline, CDR1 is SEHNR, CDR2 FQNEAQ (reference sequence). V dropped 4 bases and J dropped 3 bases, with 15 bases sitting between them. This CDR3 has 15 residues. DNA of the CDR3: TGTGCCAGCAGCTCTCCGAGGGGGTGGGACACTGAAGCTTTCTTT. Amino acids: CASSSPRGWDTEAFF. The full variable domain, completed using reference TRBV7-9 and TRBJ1-1, is DTGVSQNPRHKITKRGQNVTFRCDPISEHNRLYWYRQTLGQGPEFLTYFQNEAQLEKSRLLSDRFSAERPKGSFSTLEIQRTEQGDSAMYLCASSSPRGWDTEAFFGQGTRLTVV.

The chain links TRBV11-3 to TRBJ2-5, with D tentatively TRBD1 (6 bases). This CDR3 spans 13 amino acids. Germline V CDR1 and CDR2: SGHNT, YENEEA. V was shortened by 2 bases and J by 5 bases, with 9 bases between the two germline ends. The CDR3 sequence is CASSLTGRETQYF. CDR3 nucleotide sequence: TGTGCCAGCAGCTTAACAGGGCGGGAGACCCAGTACTTC.